This T cell receptor beta chain was found in a study of human T cells and chemical hapten exposure. Whole-study context: Epicutaneous patch tests delivered 0.01% DPC to the upper back, with evaluation at 6 days. Affected patients, primarily female, had alopecia areata, totalis or universalis.

Time point here: patch test 1, 2 weeks after DPC sensitization. Specified treatment: therapeutic diphenylcyclopropenone sensitization with weekly scalp DPC. TCRdb reanalysed the RACE reads using MiXCR and keeps one entry per CDR3 protein. The sample shows under 450,000 distinct CDR3 sequences, roughly 5% of them seen only once. The clonotype comes from a woman in her 50s with alopecia areata. Some clones in this sample may be carry-over from other donors' samples. The sample consisted of whole blood, taken in connection with sensitization to the hapten diphenylcyclopropenone (DPC).

Here the CDR3 DNA reads TGTGCCAGCTCACCCCGAAGTAGCAAAGAGACCCAGTACTTC. It translates to CASSPRSSKETQYF. The rearrangement joins TRBV18 to TRBJ2-5, with D uncertain. Per the germline V gene, CDR1 is KGHSH and CDR2 is LQKENI. CDR3 length: 14 residues. V shed 3 bases and J shed 3 bases, with 11 bases lying between them.